This TCR beta chain was sequenced for a study of cytomegalovirus exposure and HLA in healthy donors. Trimming removed 0 bases from V and 2 bases from J; junction bases left unmatched: 6. This CDR3 region has 16 residues. The germline CDR1 and CDR2 sequences are MNHNS and SASEGT. General study points: In presence/absence analyses, roughly uniform sequencing depth across donors was assumed. Many donors shared some public TCRs, even though most TCR sequences were rare.

This clone has a handful of counts. Antigen: not known. The donors gave bone marrow, and they were healthy. PCR employed 60 Vbeta and 13 Jbeta primers. Using immunoSEQ multiplex PCR, the repertoire was profiled, and TCRdb retains in-frame clones only, with some absent. This table has about 130,000 clones, approximately 8.7% appearing once. The chain has TRBV6-1 and TRBJ1-2; 7 bases are a match to TRBD1. Sample: PBMCs. This receptor was obtained from a man aged 40-49 years in good health and CMV-seronegative. The DNA of the CDR3 is TGTGCCAGCAGTGAAGCAGACAACAGGGGAAACTATGGCTACACCTTC. Translated, it gives CASSEADNRGNYGYTF.